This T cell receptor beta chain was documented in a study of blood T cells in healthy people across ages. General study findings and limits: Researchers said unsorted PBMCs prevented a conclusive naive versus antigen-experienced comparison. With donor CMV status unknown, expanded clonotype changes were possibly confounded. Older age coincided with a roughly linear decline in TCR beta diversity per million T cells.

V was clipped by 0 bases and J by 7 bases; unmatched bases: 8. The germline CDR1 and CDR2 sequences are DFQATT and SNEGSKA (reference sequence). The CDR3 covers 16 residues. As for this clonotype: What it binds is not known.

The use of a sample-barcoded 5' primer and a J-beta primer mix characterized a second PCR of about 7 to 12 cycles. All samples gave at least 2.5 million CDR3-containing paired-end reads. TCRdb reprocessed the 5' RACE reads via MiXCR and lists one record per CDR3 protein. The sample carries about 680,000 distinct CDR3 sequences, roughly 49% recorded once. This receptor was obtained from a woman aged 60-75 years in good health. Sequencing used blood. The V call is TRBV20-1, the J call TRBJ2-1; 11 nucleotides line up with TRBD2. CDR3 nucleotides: TGCAGTGCTAGAGACCCGGTTAGCGGGAGGGATAATGAGCAGTTCTTC. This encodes CSARDPVSGRDNEQFF.